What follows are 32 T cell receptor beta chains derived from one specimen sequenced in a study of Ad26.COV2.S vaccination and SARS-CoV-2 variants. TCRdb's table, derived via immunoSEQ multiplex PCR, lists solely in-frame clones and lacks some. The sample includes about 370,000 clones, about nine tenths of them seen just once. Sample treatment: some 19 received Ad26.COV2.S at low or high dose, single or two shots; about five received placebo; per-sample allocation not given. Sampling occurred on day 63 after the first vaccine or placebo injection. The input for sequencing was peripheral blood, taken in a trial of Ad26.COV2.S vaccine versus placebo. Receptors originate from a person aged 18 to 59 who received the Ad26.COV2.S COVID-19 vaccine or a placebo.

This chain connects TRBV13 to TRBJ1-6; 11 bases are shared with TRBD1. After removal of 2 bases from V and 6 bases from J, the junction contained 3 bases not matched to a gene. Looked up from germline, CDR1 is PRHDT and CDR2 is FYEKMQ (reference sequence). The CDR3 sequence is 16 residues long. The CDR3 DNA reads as TGTGCCAGCAGCTTAAGGGACAGGGGGTTTAATTCACCCCTCCACTTT. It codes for CASSLRDRGFNSPLHF.

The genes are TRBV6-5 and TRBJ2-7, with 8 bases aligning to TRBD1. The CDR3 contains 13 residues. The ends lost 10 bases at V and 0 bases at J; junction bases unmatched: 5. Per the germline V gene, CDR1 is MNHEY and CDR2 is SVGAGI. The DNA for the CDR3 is TGTGCCACCGCCGGGACAGGCTCCTACGAGCAGTACTTC. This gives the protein CATAGTGSYEQYF.

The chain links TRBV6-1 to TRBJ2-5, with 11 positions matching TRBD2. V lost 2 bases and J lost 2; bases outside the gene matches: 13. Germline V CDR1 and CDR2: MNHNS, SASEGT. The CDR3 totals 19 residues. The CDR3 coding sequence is TGTGCCAGCAGTGAAAGGTTGCGGGGACTAGCGGTCTCTCAAGAGACCCAGTACTTC. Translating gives CASSERLRGLAVSQETQYF.

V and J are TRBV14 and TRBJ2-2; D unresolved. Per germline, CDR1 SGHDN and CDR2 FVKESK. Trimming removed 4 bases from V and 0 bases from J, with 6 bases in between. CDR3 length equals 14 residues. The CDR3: CASSPDANTGELFF. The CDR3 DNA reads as TGTGCCAGCAGCCCGGACGCGAACACCGGGGAGCTGTTTTTT.

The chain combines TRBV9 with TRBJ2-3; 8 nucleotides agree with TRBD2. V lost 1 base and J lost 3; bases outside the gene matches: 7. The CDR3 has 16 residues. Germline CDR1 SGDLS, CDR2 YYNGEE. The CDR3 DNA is TGTGCCAGCAGCGTAAGTAGACTAGCGACGACAGATACGCAGTATTTT. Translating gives CASSVSRLATTDTQYF.

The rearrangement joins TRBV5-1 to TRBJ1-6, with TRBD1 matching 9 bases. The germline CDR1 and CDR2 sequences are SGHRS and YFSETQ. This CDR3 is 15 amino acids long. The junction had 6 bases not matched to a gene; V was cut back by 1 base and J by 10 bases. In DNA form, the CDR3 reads TGCGCCAGCAGCTTGCGACAGGGGGGCCACTCACCCCTCCACTTT. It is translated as CASSLRQGGHSPLHF.

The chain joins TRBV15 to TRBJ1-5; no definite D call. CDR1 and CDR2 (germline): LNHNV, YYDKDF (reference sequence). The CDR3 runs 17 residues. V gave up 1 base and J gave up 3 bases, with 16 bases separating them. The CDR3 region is CATSRVPQSRFNQPQHF. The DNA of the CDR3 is TGTGCCACCAGCAGAGTTCCCCAGAGTCGGTTCAATCAGCCCCAGCATTTT.

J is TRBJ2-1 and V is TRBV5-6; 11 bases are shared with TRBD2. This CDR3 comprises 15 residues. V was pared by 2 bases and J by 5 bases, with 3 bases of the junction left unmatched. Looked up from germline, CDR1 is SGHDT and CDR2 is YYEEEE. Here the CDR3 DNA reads TGTGCCAGCAGCTTAATTAGCGGGAGGGACAATGAGCAGTTCTTC. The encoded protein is CASSLISGRDNEQFF.

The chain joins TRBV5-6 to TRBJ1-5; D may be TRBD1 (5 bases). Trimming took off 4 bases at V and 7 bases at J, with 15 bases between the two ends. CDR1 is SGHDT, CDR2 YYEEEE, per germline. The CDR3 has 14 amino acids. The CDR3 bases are TGTGCCAGCAGCCGACCGGGGGAAGGGCAGCCCCAGCATTTT. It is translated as CASSRPGEGQPQHF.

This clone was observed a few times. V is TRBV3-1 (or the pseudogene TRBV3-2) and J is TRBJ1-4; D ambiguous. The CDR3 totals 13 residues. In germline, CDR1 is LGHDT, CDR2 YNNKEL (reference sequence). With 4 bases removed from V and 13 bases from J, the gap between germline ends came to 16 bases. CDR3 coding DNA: TGTGCCAGCAGCCCTACCCGAGGTAGGAGACTGTTTTTT. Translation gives CASSPTRGRRLFF.

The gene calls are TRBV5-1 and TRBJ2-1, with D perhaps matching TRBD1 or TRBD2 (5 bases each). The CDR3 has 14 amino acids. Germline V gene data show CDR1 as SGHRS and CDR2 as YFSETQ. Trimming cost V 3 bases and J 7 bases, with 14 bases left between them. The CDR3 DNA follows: TGCGCCAGCAGCTCCAGGGCGGGTATGAATGAGCAGTTCTTC. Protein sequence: CASSSRAGMNEQFF.

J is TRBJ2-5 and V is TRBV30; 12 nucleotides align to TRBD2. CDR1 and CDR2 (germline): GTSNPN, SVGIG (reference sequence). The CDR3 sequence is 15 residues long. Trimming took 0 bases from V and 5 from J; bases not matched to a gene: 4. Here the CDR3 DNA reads TGTGCCTGGAGTGTCCCGACTAGCGGGAGTGAGACCCAGTACTTC. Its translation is CAWSVPTSGSETQYF. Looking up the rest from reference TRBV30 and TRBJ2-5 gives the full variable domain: SQTIHQWPATLVQPVGSPLSLECTVEGTSNPNLYWYRQAAGRGLQLLFYSVGIGQISSEVPQNLSASRPQDRQFILSSKKLLLSDSGFYLCAWSVPTSGSETQYFGPGTRLLVL.

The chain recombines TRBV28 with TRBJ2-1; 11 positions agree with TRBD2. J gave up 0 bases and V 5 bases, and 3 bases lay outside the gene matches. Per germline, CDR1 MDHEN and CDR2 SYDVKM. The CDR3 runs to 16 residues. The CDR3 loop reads CASSPTSGSSYNEQFF. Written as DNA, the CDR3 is TGTGCCAGCAGTCCTACTAGCGGGAGCTCCTACAATGAGCAGTTCTTC.

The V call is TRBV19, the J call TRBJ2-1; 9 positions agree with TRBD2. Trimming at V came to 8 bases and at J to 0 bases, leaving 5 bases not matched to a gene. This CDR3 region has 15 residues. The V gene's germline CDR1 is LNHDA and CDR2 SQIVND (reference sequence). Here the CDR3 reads CASEVSGSSYNEQFF. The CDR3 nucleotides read TGTGCCAGTGAGGTTAGCGGGAGCTCCTACAATGAGCAGTTCTTC.

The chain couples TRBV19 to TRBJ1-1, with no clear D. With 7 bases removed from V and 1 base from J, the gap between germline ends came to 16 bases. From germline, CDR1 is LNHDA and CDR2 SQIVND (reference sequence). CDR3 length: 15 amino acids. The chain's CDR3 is CASTHPTMQNTEAFF. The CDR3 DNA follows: TGTGCCAGTACCCACCCCACGATGCAGAACACTGAAGCTTTCTTT.

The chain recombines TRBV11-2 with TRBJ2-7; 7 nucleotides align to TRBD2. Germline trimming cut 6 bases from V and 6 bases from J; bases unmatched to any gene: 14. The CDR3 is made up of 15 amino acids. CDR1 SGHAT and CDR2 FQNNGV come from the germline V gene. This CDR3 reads CASSSPREGSGEQYF. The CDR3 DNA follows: TGTGCCAGCAGTTCCCCGAGGGAGGGTTCGGGCGAGCAGTACTTC.

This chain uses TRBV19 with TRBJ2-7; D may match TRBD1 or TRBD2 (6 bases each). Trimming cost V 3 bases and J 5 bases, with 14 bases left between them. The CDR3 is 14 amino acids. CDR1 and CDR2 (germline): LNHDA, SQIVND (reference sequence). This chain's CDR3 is CASSMGGGWNEQYF. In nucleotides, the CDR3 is TGTGCCAGTAGTATGGGGGGCGGCTGGAACGAGCAGTACTTC.

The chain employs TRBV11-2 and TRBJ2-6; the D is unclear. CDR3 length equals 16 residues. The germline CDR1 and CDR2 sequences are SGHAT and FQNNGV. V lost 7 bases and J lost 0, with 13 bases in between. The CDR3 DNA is TGTGCCAGCACCCAACAACCGAACTCTGGGGCCAACGTCCTGACTTTC. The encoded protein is CASTQQPNSGANVLTF.

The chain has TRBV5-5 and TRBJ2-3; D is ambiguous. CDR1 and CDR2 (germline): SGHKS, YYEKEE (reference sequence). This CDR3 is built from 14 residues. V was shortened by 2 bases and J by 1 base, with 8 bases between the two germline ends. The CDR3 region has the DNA TGTGCCAGCAGCTTAGGGTTCGGCACAGATACGCAGTATTTT. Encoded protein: CASSLGFGTDTQYF.

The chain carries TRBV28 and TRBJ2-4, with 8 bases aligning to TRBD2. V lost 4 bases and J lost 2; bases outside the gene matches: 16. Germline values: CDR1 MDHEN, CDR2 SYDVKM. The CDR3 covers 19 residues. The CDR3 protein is CASSSSRVTSGSTKNIQYF. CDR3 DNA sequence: TGTGCCAGCAGTTCCTCCAGGGTAACCAGCGGGAGTACCAAAAACATTCAGTACTTC.

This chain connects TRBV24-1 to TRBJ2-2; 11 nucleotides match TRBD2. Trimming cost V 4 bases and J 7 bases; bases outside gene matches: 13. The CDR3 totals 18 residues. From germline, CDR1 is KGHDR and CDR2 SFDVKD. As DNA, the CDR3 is TGTGCCACCAGTGACCCGCCGGGACTAGCGGAGAGGGGCGGGGAGCTGTTTTTT. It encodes CATSDPPGLAERGGELFF.

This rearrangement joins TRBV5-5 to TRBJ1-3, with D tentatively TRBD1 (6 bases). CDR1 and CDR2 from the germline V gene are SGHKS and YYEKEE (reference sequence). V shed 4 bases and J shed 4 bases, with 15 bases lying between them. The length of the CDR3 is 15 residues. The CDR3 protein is CASSVQGLEGNTIYF. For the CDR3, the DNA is TGTGCCAGCAGCGTACAGGGCTTGGAGGGAAACACCATATATTTT.

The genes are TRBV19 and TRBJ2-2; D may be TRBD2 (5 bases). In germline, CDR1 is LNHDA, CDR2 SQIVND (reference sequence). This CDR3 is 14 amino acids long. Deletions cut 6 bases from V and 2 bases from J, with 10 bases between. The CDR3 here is CASSLGLNTGELFF. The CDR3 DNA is TGTGCCAGTAGCCTCGGACTTAACACCGGGGAGCTGTTTTTT.

The CDR3 protein is CASSQDFTGGARSGANVLTF. CDR3 coding DNA: TGTGCCAGCAGCCAAGATTTCACAGGGGGCGCGCGCTCTGGGGCCAACGTCCTGACTTTC. This chain connects TRBV4-2 to TRBJ2-6; 9 nucleotides agree with TRBD1. Trimming removed 0 bases from V and 0 bases from J; junction bases left unmatched: 9. The CDR3 totals 20 residues. CDR1 is LGHNA and CDR2 is YNFKEQ in the germline V gene.

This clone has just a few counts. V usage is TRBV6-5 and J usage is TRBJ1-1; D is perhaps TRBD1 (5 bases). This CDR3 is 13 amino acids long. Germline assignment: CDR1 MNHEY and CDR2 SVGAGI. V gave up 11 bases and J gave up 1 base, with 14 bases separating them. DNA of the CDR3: TGTGCCTCATTGAGGGGAGGGAACACTGAAGCTTTCTTT. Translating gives CASLRGGNTEAFF.

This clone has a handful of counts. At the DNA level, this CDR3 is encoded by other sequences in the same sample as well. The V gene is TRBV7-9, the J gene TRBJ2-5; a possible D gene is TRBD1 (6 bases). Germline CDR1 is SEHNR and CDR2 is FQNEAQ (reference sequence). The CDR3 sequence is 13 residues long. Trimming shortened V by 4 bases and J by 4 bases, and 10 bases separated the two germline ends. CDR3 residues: CASSSDRRETQYF. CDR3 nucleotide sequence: TGTGCCAGCAGCTCGGACAGAAGAGAGACCCAGTACTTC.

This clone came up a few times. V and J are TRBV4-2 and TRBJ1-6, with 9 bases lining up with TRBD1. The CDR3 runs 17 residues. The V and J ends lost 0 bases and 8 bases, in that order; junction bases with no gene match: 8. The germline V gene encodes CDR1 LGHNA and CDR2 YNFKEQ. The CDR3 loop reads CASSQEGGQGFHSPLHF. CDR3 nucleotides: TGTGCCAGCAGCCAAGAAGGGGGACAGGGCTTTCATTCACCCCTCCACTTT.

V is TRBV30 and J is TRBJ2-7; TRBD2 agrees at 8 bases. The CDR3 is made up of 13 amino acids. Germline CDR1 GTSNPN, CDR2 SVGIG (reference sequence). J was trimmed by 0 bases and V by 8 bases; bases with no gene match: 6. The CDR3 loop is CAQRLAGSYEQYF. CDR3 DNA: TGTGCCCAGAGGCTAGCGGGCTCCTACGAGCAGTACTTC.

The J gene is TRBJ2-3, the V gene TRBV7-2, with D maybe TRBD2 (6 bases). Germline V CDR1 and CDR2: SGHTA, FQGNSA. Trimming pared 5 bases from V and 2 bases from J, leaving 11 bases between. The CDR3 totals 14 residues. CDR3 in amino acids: CASSHRDFTDTQYF. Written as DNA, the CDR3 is TGTGCCAGCAGCCACCGGGACTTCACAGATACGCAGTATTTT. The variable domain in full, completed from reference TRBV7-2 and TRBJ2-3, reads GAGVSQSPSNKVTEKGKDVELRCDPISGHTALYWYRQSLGQGLEFLIYFQGNSAPDKSGLPSDRFSAERTGGSVSTLTIQRTQQEDSAVYLCASSHRDFTDTQYFGPGTRLTVL.

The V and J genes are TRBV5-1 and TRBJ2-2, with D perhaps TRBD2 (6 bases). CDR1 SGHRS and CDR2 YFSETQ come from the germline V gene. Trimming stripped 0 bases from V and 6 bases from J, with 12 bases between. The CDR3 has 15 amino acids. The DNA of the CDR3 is TGCGCCAGCAGCTTGGGACTAGACTCTTCCGGGGAGCTGTTTTTT. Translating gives CASSLGLDSSGELFF.

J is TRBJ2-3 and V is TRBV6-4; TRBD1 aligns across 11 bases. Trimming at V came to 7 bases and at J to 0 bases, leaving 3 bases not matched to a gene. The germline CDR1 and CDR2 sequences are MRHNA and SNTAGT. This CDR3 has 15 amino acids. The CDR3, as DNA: TGTGCCAGCAAAGGGACAGGGGGTAGCACAGATACGCAGTATTTT. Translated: CASKGTGGSTDTQYF.

The CDR3 DNA reads TGTGCCAGCAGTTTCCGGGGAAGGGCTGAAGCTTTCTTT. Protein: CASSFRGRAEAFF. This chain links TRBV12-3 or TRBV12-4 with TRBJ1-1; no reliable D call. V lost 3 bases to trimming and J lost 6 bases, with 11 bases between them. The CDR3 length is 13 residues.